This T cell receptor (beta chain) was retrieved from a study of blood T cells in healthy people across ages. The germline gives CDR1 LGHDT, CDR2 YNNKEL (reference sequence). The CDR3 spans 15 residues. Deletions cut 3 bases from V and 4 bases from J, with 13 bases between. The authors ran a second PCR of about 6 to 11 cycles using a sample-barcoded 5' primer and a J-beta primer mix. A tag from a template-switch adaptor with 12 random nucleotides marked each cDNA molecule. All samples gave at least 3 million CDR3-containing paired-end reads. Each CDR3 protein is one row after TCRdb ran MiXCR on the 5' RACE reads. This sample yields hundreds of thousands of distinct CDR3 sequences, of which about 56% are seen a single time; approximately 24% belongs to the top ten. General observations from the study: Measured against age, TCR beta diversity per million T cells decreased in a roughly linear manner.

Total RNA extraction produced at least 6 micrograms (per sample) for the study. Regarding this clonotype: Its specificity is unknown.

The clonotype comes from a man aged 35 to 55 in good health. V gene TRBV3-1 combines with J gene TRBJ2-1; D perhaps matches TRBD2 (5 bases). Input material: blood. The DNA for the CDR3 is TGTGCCAGCAGCCATGGACTTAAGACTTACAATGAGCAGTTCTTC. Residues: CASSHGLKTYNEQFF.